A selection of T cell receptor beta chains follows, all from one sample in a study of vaccination and CD4 T cells after COVID-19. For these TCRs, the target antigens are not known. Using its own MiXCR run on the PCR reads, TCRdb lists one record per CDR3 protein. The sample carries over 15,000 distinct CDR3 sequences, roughly 48% recorded once. Source: CD4+ T cells from blood, cultured in vitro, taken before SARS-CoV-2 vaccination. Receptors originate from a human donor who had recovered from COVID-19. Each CDR3 is given with its conserved first and last residue. A D gene is named only where the DNA matches it firmly. Some rows mark clone size as missing; the rest say once, few, many or name a class of expanded clone.

NA	TRBJ1-5	TRBV19	NA	CASSIQEVNQPQHF	TGTGCCAGTAGTATTCAGGAGGTCAATCAGCCCCAGCATTTT
TRBD1	TRBJ2-3	TRBV20-1	NA	CSAGRQGSTDTQYF	TGCAGTGCTGGACGACAGGGGTCCACAGATACGCAGTATTTT
NA	TRBJ1-2	TRBV1	NA	CTSSQGQILRTLANYGYTF	TGCACCAGCAGCCAAGGACAAATTTTGAGGACGCTGGCTAACTATGGCTACACCTTC
NA	TRBJ1-1	TRBV6-5	NA	CASSLLGTAEAFF	TGTGCCAGCAGTTTACTCGGTACGGCTGAAGCTTTCTTT
NA	TRBJ2-7	TRBV30	NA	CAWSAPRTGRYYYEQYF	TGTGCCTGGAGTGCCCCCCGCACGGGGCGATACTACTACGAGCAGTACTTC
TRBD2	TRBJ2-3	TRBV5-1	once	CASQTSGSTDTQYF	TGCGCCAGTCAAACTAGCGGGAGCACAGATACGCAGTATTTT
TRBD2	TRBJ2-3	TRBV6-5	NA	CASSYRLAGGDTQYF	TGTGCCAGCAGTTACCGGCTAGCGGGAGGAGATACGCAGTATTTT
NA	TRBJ1-6	TRBV21-1	NA	CASSKDVEGPYNSPLHF	TGTGCCAGCAGCAAAGACGTAGAGGGTCCCTATAATTCACCCCTCCACTTT
TRBD1	TRBJ2-3	TRBV10-1	NA	CASSPGTARDTQYF	TGCGCCAGCAGTCCCGGGACAGCCAGGGATACGCAGTATTTT
NA	TRBJ2-7	TRBV6-1	NA	CASSRGSTYEQYF	TGTGCCAGCAGTCGCGGATCTACCTACGAGCAGTACTTC
NA	TRBJ1-2	TRBV7-9	NA	CASSLAGTTGGYTF	TGTGCCAGCAGCTTGGCCGGGACAACTGGGGGCTACACCTTC
NA	TRBJ1-5	TRBV28	NA	CASSFIKGGHQPQHF	TGTGCCAGCAGTTTTATTAAGGGGGGCCATCAGCCCCAGCATTTT
TRBD2	TRBJ2-2	TRBV20-1	few	CSASSLPLGLAGTGELFF	TGCAGTGCTAGTTCCCTCCCCCTAGGACTAGCGGGCACCGGGGAGCTGTTTTTT
TRBD2	TRBJ2-1	TRBV5-1	once	CASSFPRLAGYNEQFF	TGCGCCAGCAGCTTCCCGAGACTAGCGGGTTACAATGAGCAGTTCTTC
TRBD1	TRBJ2-2	TRBV10-3	NA	CAIRGDRDGTGELFF	TGTGCCATCAGGGGGGACAGGGATGGCACCGGGGAGCTGTTTTTT
NA	TRBJ1-1	TRBV20-1	NA	CSARFPDRWTEAFF	TGCAGTGCTAGATTTCCAGACCGGTGGACTGAAGCTTTCTTT